These 22 T cell receptor beta chains originate from one sample sequenced in a study of Tregs in tolerant kidney transplant recipients. This table comes from immunoSEQ multiplex PCR, and its TCRdb copy is limited to in-frame clones, with some not included. In the table there are 60,000 to 95,000 clones, less than 98% of which are singletons. This specimen was CD4+ T cells from blood, taken before the transplant. The receptors stem from a human donor who received a combined kidney and bone marrow transplant.

The V gene is TRBV5-4, the J gene TRBJ2-3; 8 bases line up with TRBD2. After removal of 4 bases from V and 0 bases from J, the junction contained 4 bases not matched to a gene. In germline, CDR1 is SGHNT, CDR2 YYREEE (reference sequence). CDR3 length: 15 amino acids. The CDR3 reads CASSPGTSSTDTQYF. In DNA form, the CDR3 reads TGTGCCAGCAGCCCCGGGACTAGTAGCACAGATACGCAGTATTTT.

This rearrangement joins TRBV7-9 to TRBJ2-6, with D tentatively TRBD1 (6 bases). The CDR3 runs to 17 residues. The germline gives CDR1 SEHNR, CDR2 FQNEAQ (reference sequence). Trimming left V 1 base short and J 5 bases short, with 15 bases between. The CDR3 loop is CASSLEQGLLWANVLTF. DNA of the CDR3: TGTGCCAGCAGCTTAGAACAGGGCCTCCTCTGGGCCAACGTCCTGACTTTC.

This clone has only one observation. V usage is TRBV29-1 and J usage is TRBJ1-5; the match to TRBD1 covers 8 bases. This CDR3 has 15 amino acids. The germline V gene encodes CDR1 SQVTM and CDR2 ANQGSEA. V trimming: 5 bases; J trimming: 5 bases; junction bases outside the gene matches: 11. CDR3 bases: TGCAGCGTTCTAAGCTTGGACAGGGACTATCAGCCCCAGCATTTT. Its translation: CSVLSLDRDYQPQHF.

This chain connects TRBV19 to TRBJ2-7, with a weak D call TRBD1 (5 bases). This CDR3 is 14 amino acids long. V was shortened by 3 bases and J by 9 bases, with 18 bases between the two germline ends. Per the germline V gene, CDR1 is LNHDA and CDR2 is SQIVND (reference sequence). CDR3 nucleotide sequence: TGTGCCAGTAGTATTTGGGGCAGGGTAATCGGGCAGTACTTC. Amino acid sequence: CASSIWGRVIGQYF.

The chain links TRBV25-1 to TRBJ1-5; 7 positions agree with TRBD1. The junction had 4 bases not matched to a gene; V was cut back by 6 bases and J by 2 bases. Germline lookup yields CDR1 MGHDK and CDR2 SYGVNS. CDR3 length: 14 amino acids. In DNA, the CDR3 is TGTGCCAGCAGCACCGGGACAGGCAATCAGCCCCAGCATTTT. It codes for CASSTGTGNQPQHF.

This chain links TRBV6-5 with TRBJ2-1; 7 bases align to TRBD2. The CDR3 is 15 amino acids. Germline lookup yields CDR1 MNHEY and CDR2 SVGAGI. Trimming took 6 bases from V and 4 from J; bases not matched to a gene: 9. This chain's CDR3 is CASSPGVAGYNEQFF. The CDR3 DNA sequence: TGTGCCAGCAGCCCCGGAGTAGCGGGTTACAATGAGCAGTTCTTC.

This chain links TRBV29-1 with TRBJ1-1; D ambiguous. The V and J ends lost 5 bases and 1 base respectively, with 14 bases between them. The CDR3 is 14 residues long. Looked up from germline, CDR1 is SQVTM and CDR2 is ANQGSEA. CDR3 region: CSVLYRDKNTEAFF. The CDR3 DNA sequence: TGCAGCGTTCTGTACCGAGACAAGAACACTGAAGCTTTCTTT.

A single count supports this clone. The J gene is TRBJ2-7, the V gene TRBV19, with D possibly TRBD1 on 6 matching bases. The CDR3 extends over 14 amino acids. Germline assignment: CDR1 LNHDA and CDR2 SQIVND (reference sequence). The V and J ends lost 4 bases and 0 bases respectively, with 10 bases between them. CDR3 region: CASSTDRHSYEQYF. CDR3 DNA: TGTGCCAGTAGTACGGACAGACACTCCTACGAGCAGTACTTC.

The V call is TRBV7-3, the J call TRBJ1-2, with a possible D match to TRBD1 (5 bases). V shed 6 bases and J shed 3 bases, with 11 bases lying between them. CDR3 size: 13 residues. CDR1 is SGHTA and CDR2 is FQGTGA in the germline V gene. DNA for the CDR3: TGTGCCAGCAGTAACACGGGGGACTATGGCTACACCTTC. Its translation: CASSNTGDYGYTF.

The rearrangement joins TRBV7-2 to TRBJ2-7; no firm D call. The CDR3 runs 11 residues. V was pared by 4 bases and J by 2 bases, with 3 bases between. Per germline, CDR1 SGHTA and CDR2 FQGNSA. The CDR3 is CASSSAYEQYF. CDR3 nucleotides: TGTGCCAGCAGCTCCGCCTACGAGCAGTACTTC.

The chain combines TRBV6-5 with TRBJ2-7; 7 bases map to TRBD2. With 8 bases clipped from V and 4 bases from J, the junction kept 5 bases outside the gene matches. The CDR3 runs to 12 residues. CDR1 is MNHEY and CDR2 is SVGAGI in the germline V gene. The CDR3: CASGGSRYEQYF. In nucleotides, the CDR3 is TGTGCCAGCGGCGGGAGCCGGTACGAGCAGTACTTC.

The chain uses TRBV7-3 and TRBJ1-1; D is unresolved. Looked up from germline, CDR1 is SGHTA and CDR2 is FQGTGA. V was clipped by 5 bases and J by 8 bases, with 12 bases between them. The CDR3 is 12 amino acids. The DNA for the CDR3 is TGTGCCAGCAGCGACCGACTCCTGGAAGCTTTCTTT. Protein product: CASSDRLLEAFF.

The rearrangement links TRBV4-2 to TRBJ2-1, with TRBD2 identical over 8 bases. Germline assignment: CDR1 LGHNA and CDR2 YNFKEQ. V lost 0 bases and J lost 8; bases outside the gene matches: 12. This CDR3 is built from 17 residues. The chain's CDR3 is CASSQDPPGGAGDEQFF. The CDR3 DNA reads as TGTGCCAGCAGCCAAGATCCCCCGGGGGGGGCCGGAGATGAGCAGTTCTTC.

About this clone: Compared with germline, one end of the junction differs, possibly owing to a read error. The chain couples TRBV15 to TRBJ2-7, with TRBD2 matching over 10 bases. From germline, CDR1 is LNHNV and CDR2 YYDKDF (reference sequence). The CDR3 runs to 16 residues. The CDR3 reads CATSRDLGIAGGLTNF. In DNA, the CDR3 is TGTGCCACCAGCAGAGATCTTGGAATAGCGGGAGGCCTAACGAACTTC.

The genes are TRBV27 and TRBJ1-2, with D hard to call. This CDR3 contains 12 residues. V lost 4 bases and J 8 bases, leaving 11 bases between the germline ends. Germline CDR1 MNHEY, CDR2 SMNVEV (reference sequence). CDR3 loop: CASSSSTGGYTF. The CDR3 nucleotides read TGTGCCAGCAGTTCCTCGACGGGGGGCTACACCTTC.

In DNA, the CDR3 is TGTGCCAGTAGTATCGACAGGAATGGCCGGACCCAGTACTTC. Protein sequence: CASSIDRNGRTQYF. The chain carries TRBV19 and TRBJ2-5; D is perhaps TRBD1 (6 bases). Germline values: CDR1 LNHDA, CDR2 SQIVND (reference sequence). Trimming left V 3 bases short and J 7 bases short, with 15 bases between. The CDR3 is 14 residues long.

The CDR3 here is CASRPQGAGNTIYF. DNA for the CDR3: TGCGCCAGCAGACCGCAGGGGGCTGGAAACACCATATATTTT. The chain joins TRBV5-1 to TRBJ1-3; 7 nucleotides align to TRBD1. V was pared by 5 bases and J by 2 bases, with 4 bases of the junction left unmatched. The CDR3 consists of 14 residues. Germline CDR1 SGHRS, CDR2 YFSETQ.

The chain employs TRBV6-4 and TRBJ2-1; TRBD1 agrees at 8 bases. The CDR3 consists of 14 residues. Losses at the gene ends were 6 bases for V and 6 bases for J; bases not matched to a gene: 7. Germline V gene data show CDR1 as MRHNA and CDR2 as SNTAGT. The CDR3 reads CASSARGLINEQFF. In DNA, the CDR3 is TGTGCCAGCAGCGCCAGGGGGCTAATCAATGAGCAGTTCTTC.

This sequence joins TRBV7-3 and TRBJ1-2; 9 bases map to TRBD1. Losses at the gene ends were 5 bases for V and 0 bases for J; bases not matched to a gene: 7. Germline CDR1 SGHTA, CDR2 FQGTGA. The length of the CDR3 is 16 residues. The DNA of the CDR3 is TGTGCCAGCAGCGCAACAGGGGGCCAAGCTAACTATGGCTACACCTTC. Translating it yields CASSATGGQANYGYTF.

V and J are TRBV7-2 and TRBJ2-5, with D perhaps matching TRBD1 (8 bases). The germline V gene has CDR1 SGHTA and CDR2 FQGNSA. This CDR3 spans 14 amino acids. Trimming took 10 bases from V and 5 from J, leaving 20 bases between them. CDR3 loop: CATNRGGKGETQYF. For the CDR3, the DNA is TGTGCCACCAACAGGGGGGGTAAAGGGGAGACCCAGTACTTC.

The chain carries TRBV4-3 and TRBJ2-5; 7 bases line up with TRBD2. The CDR3 is made up of 15 amino acids. Germline V gene data show CDR1 as LGHNA and CDR2 as YSLEER. Trimming cost V 1 base and J 5 bases; bases outside gene matches: 7. The CDR3 DNA follows: TGCGCCAGCAGCCAAGGAGAATGGGGGGGTGAGACCCAGTACTTC. Protein sequence: CASSQGEWGGETQYF.

CDR3 in amino acids: CASSLLGTGADTNEAFF. The DNA for the CDR3 is TGTGCCAGCAGTTTATTGGGGACAGGGGCGGACACCAATGAAGCTTTCTTT. The chain uses TRBV27 and TRBJ1-1, with 10 positions matching TRBD1. Germline CDR1 MNHEY, CDR2 SMNVEV (reference sequence). J was trimmed by 7 bases and V by 1 base; bases with no gene match: 12. The CDR3 contains 17 residues.